Listed below are T cell receptor beta chains from one sample, sequenced in a study of shared clonotypes between healthy human individuals. Produced via immunoSEQ multiplex PCR; TCRdb's table is partial and in-frame only. The data contain about 730,000 clones, just under 75% of them singletons. The sample was memory CD4+ T cells sorted from blood. The receptors stem from a woman aged 30 to 39 in good health. CDR3s include the opening cysteine and the closing phenylalanine or tryptophan. The D gene is left open where the match is weak. Size is omitted from some rows. Given values are once, few, many or a class for expanded clones.

v_call	clone_size	d_call	j_call	cdr3_length	cdr3_aa	cdr3_nt
TRBV11-2	.	TRBD2	TRBJ2-7	13	CASSFGEGYEQYF	TGTGCCAGCAGCTTCGGGGAGGGCTACGAGCAGTACTTC
TRBV30	.	.	TRBJ1-1	12	CAWSLTGPSAFF	TGTGCCTGGAGCCTTACGGGCCCCTCAGCTTTCTTT
TRBV25-1	once	.	TRBJ1-4	16	CASSESAGATNEKLFF	TGTGCCAGCAGTGAATCGGCAGGGGCAACTAATGAAAAACTGTTTTTT
TRBV13	.	TRBD2	TRBJ2-1	17	CASSSLSGGPNYNEQFF	TGTGCCAGCAGCTCCCTCTCGGGAGGGCCCAATTACAATGAGCAGTTCTTC
TRBV28	.	.	TRBJ1-1	15	CASSLWGYGNTEAFF	TGTGCCAGCAGTTTATGGGGCTACGGGAACACTGAAGCTTTCTTT
TRBV5-6	.	TRBD2	TRBJ2-7	16	CASSLGGRWGSYEQYF	TGTGCCAGCAGCTTGGGCGGGAGGTGGGGTTCCTACGAGCAGTACTTC
TRBV30	few	.	TRBJ1-2	14	CAWSVFGAEGGYTF	TGTGCCTGGAGTGTATTCGGGGCAGAGGGTGGCTACACCTTC
TRBV28	few	TRBD1	TRBJ1-2	13	CASSLQGEYGYTF	TGTGCCAGCAGTCTACAGGGGGAGTATGGCTACACCTTC
TRBV11-2	.	TRBD2	TRBJ2-7	16	CASSYYRDYIFYEQYF	TGTGCCAGCAGCTACTACCGGGACTACATTTTTTACGAGCAGTACTTC
TRBV25-1	many	.	TRBJ1-3	16	CASSEYGGGSGNTIYF	TGTGCCAGCAGTGAATACGGGGGGGGCTCTGGAAACACCATATATTTT
TRBV9	many	.	TRBJ2-7	14	CASSPEGYYYEQYF	TGTGCCAGCAGCCCAGAGGGGTACTACTACGAGCAGTACTTC
TRBV11-2	.	TRBD1	TRBJ2-7	14	CASNRQGTNYEQYF	TGTGCCAGCAACCGACAGGGCACCAACTACGAGCAGTACTTC